This TCR beta chain was found in a study of cytomegalovirus exposure and HLA in healthy donors. Study findings and constraints: Available immune exposure information was restricted to CMV serostatus only. Among TCR beta chains of equal frequency, HLA-associated ones were more clonally expanded in a later analysis. Researchers reported in a later analysis that common viral pathogens appeared linked to several top clusters.

The germline V gene encodes CDR1 LNHDA and CDR2 SQIVND (reference sequence). The CDR3 consists of 15 residues. After removal of 3 bases from V and 4 bases from J, the junction contained 8 bases not matched to a gene. A word on this clone: Its antigen is not identified.

Researchers ran the PCR with 60 Vbeta and 13 Jbeta primers. The table came from immunoSEQ multiplex PCR; TCRdb's copy has only in-frame clones and leaves some out. The data hold some 160,000 clones, with approximately 80% observed a single time. Sequencing was done on a sample of PBMCs. The receptor was isolated from a male donor in good health and CMV-seropositive. The V and J genes are TRBV19 and TRBJ2-7, with TRBD1 matching over 8 bases. The CDR3 nucleotides are TGTGCCAGTAGTATTGGGACAGGTATTGGGTACGAGCAGTACTTC. Translated: CASSIGTGIGYEQYF.